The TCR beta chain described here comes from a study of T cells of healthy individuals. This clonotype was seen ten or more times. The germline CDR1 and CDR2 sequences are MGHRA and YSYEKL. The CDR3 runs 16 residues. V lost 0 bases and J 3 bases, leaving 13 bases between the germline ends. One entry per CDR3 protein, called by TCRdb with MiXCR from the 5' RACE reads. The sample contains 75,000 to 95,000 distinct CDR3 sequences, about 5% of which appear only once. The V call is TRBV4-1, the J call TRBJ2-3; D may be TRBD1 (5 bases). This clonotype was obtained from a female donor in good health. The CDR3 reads CASSQERQGSTDTQYF. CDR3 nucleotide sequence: TGCGCCAGCAGCCAAGAGCGCCAGGGTAGTACAGATACGCAGTATTTT.